Presented here are 15 T cell receptor beta chains from one specimen sequenced in a study of blood T cell repertoires in COVID-19. Sequenced by immunoSEQ multiplex PCR; TCRdb stores in-frame clones only, minus some. The repertoire holds some 330,000 clones, with more than 90% as singletons. Material: PBMCs or T cells enriched from blood (not recorded which). These receptors were taken from a woman aged 30 to 39 who had recovered from COVID-19.

The J gene is TRBJ1-1, the V gene TRBV18, with 9 bases lining up with TRBD1. V trimming: 1 base; J trimming: 10 bases; junction bases outside the gene matches: 4. Looked up from germline, CDR1 is KGHSH and CDR2 is LQKENI. This CDR3 is 13 amino acids long. CDR3: CASSPQATGGAFF. The CDR3 DNA sequence: TGTGCCAGCTCACCACAGGCGACAGGGGGAGCTTTCTTT.

This chain connects TRBV6-5 to TRBJ1-5; D gene unclear. The CDR3 has 12 amino acids. The germline CDR1 and CDR2 sequences are MNHEY and SVGAGI. Trimming took 6 bases from V and 4 from J, leaving 7 bases between them. CDR3 in amino acids: CASSPLNQPQHF. The CDR3 DNA sequence: TGTGCCAGCAGCCCCCTAAATCAGCCCCAGCATTTT.

The genes are TRBV28 and TRBJ1-3; possibly TRBD1 for D (5 bases). The CDR3 loop spans 15 amino acids. Trimming cost V 6 bases and J 2 bases, with 14 bases left between them. Germline-derived CDR1 and CDR2 are MDHEN and SYDVKM. The chain's CDR3 is CASRGVTGTGNTIYF. CDR3 DNA: TGTGCCAGCAGAGGCGTCACAGGAACTGGAAACACCATATATTTT.

The chain combines TRBV28 with TRBJ2-7; tentative D call: TRBD2 (6 bases). This CDR3 has 14 amino acids. Germline CDR1 reads MDHEN; CDR2 reads SYDVKM. With 5 bases removed from V and 0 bases from J, the gap between germline ends came to 11 bases. The DNA of the CDR3 is TGTGCCAGCAGTGCGGGACTCCCCTCCTACGAGCAGTACTTC. Amino acids: CASSAGLPSYEQYF.

The gene calls are TRBV11-2 and TRBJ2-7; D is undetermined. Germline V gives CDR1 SGHAT, CDR2 FQNNGV. Trimming removed 8 bases at V and 3 bases at J, with 14 bases between. The CDR3 consists of 13 residues. CDR3 sequence: CASRGSQIYEQYF. The CDR3 DNA is TGTGCCAGCCGCGGCAGCCAAATCTACGAGCAGTACTTC.

J is TRBJ1-4 and V is TRBV4-1; 8 bases line up with TRBD1. CDR1 and CDR2 from the germline V gene are MGHRA and YSYEKL. This CDR3 has 16 amino acids. J was trimmed by 3 bases and V by 0 bases; bases with no gene match: 3. The CDR3 nucleotides read TGCGCCAGCAGCCAAGATGTGACAGGGGCTAATGAAAAACTGTTTTTT. Its protein product is CASSQDVTGANEKLFF.

The chain carries TRBV19 and TRBJ1-5; 11 positions match TRBD1. V lost 3 bases and J lost 0; bases outside the gene matches: 10. The CDR3 is made up of 19 amino acids. CDR1 and CDR2 from the germline V gene are LNHDA and SQIVND (reference sequence). CDR3 DNA sequence: TGTGCCAGTAGTATGGACAGGGGGCGGTTAAGCAATAGCAATCAGCCCCAGCATTTT. Residues: CASSMDRGRLSNSNQPQHF.

This clone was seen only once. The chain recombines TRBV6-1 with TRBJ2-7; D perhaps matches TRBD1 (5 bases). The CDR3 is 14 amino acids. CDR1 MNHNS and CDR2 SASEGT come from the germline V gene. V lost 3 bases to trimming and J lost 9 bases, with 18 bases between them. CDR3 nucleotide sequence: TGTGCCAGCAGTGAGTCCCAGGGCCACATATGGCAGTACTTC. Protein sequence: CASSESQGHIWQYF.

The rearrangement uses TRBV7-2 and TRBJ1-1, with 8 bases that match TRBD1. Trimming cost V 3 bases and J 5 bases; bases outside gene matches: 11. Germline CDR1 and CDR2: SGHTA and FQGNSA. The CDR3 is 16 residues long. CDR3 bases: TGTGCCAGCAGCTTGACGGGCGACAGGGGAAGGACTGAAGCTTTCTTT. Its protein product is CASSLTGDRGRTEAFF.

This chain connects TRBV7-3 to TRBJ2-1, with unresolved D. The CDR3 runs to 15 residues. The V and J ends lost 5 bases and 5 bases respectively, with 16 bases between them. Germline assignment: CDR1 SGHTA and CDR2 FQGTGA. The chain's CDR3 is CASSPEAAAHNEQFF. As DNA, the CDR3 is TGTGCCAGCAGCCCTGAGGCGGCGGCTCACAATGAGCAGTTCTTC.

The chain is built from TRBV18 and TRBJ2-7; 7 nucleotides align to TRBD1. Germline CDR1 reads KGHSH; CDR2 reads LQKENI. There are 17 residues in the CDR3. J gave up 3 bases and V 1 base, and 12 bases lay outside the gene matches. The chain's CDR3 is CASSPLGTADSVYEQYF. The CDR3, as DNA: TGTGCCAGCTCACCACTAGGGACAGCCGATTCAGTCTACGAGCAGTACTTC.

The chain joins TRBV5-1 to TRBJ2-3; D might be TRBD2 (6 bases). V shed 3 bases and J shed 5 bases, with 16 bases lying between them. CDR1 SGHRS and CDR2 YFSETQ come from the germline V gene. The CDR3 sequence is 15 residues long. The CDR3, as DNA: TGCGCCAGCAGCTATACGGGAGAAGGGATAGATACGCAGTATTTT. It encodes CASSYTGEGIDTQYF.

The chain recombines TRBV5-6 with TRBJ2-7; 10 bases line up with TRBD2. The CDR3 consists of 14 residues. The junction had 4 bases not matched to a gene; V was cut back by 4 bases and J by 3 bases. Per the germline V gene, CDR1 is SGHDT and CDR2 is YYEEEE. The CDR3 here is CASSRTSGVYEQYF. The CDR3 DNA reads TGTGCCAGCAGCCGGACTAGCGGAGTCTACGAGCAGTACTTC. Variable domain in full (rest from reference TRBV5-6 and TRBJ2-7): DAGVTQSPTHLIKTRGQQVTLRCSPKSGHDTVSWYQQALGQGPQFIFQYYEEEERQRGNFPDRFSGHQFPNYSSELNVNALLLGDSALYLCASSRTSGVYEQYFGPGTRLTVT.

The V call is TRBV6-5, the J call TRBJ1-5; TRBD1 matches 8 bases. The CDR3 length is 14 residues. The V segment lost 6 bases and the J segment 6 bases; nucleotides outside the gene matches: 7. From germline, CDR1 is MNHEY and CDR2 SVGAGI. The CDR3 sequence: CASSGQGARQPQHF. The CDR3 nucleotides read TGTGCCAGCAGCGGGCAGGGGGCCCGTCAGCCCCAGCATTTT.

The rearrangement joins TRBV28 to TRBJ2-2; possible D gene TRBD1, 5 bases. Deletions cut 5 bases from V and 3 bases from J, with 10 bases between. Germline values: CDR1 MDHEN, CDR2 SYDVKM. The CDR3 has 14 residues. CDR3 nucleotides: TGTGCCAGCAGTAAGGGGTGGGACACCGGGGAGCTGTTTTTT. Its protein product is CASSKGWDTGELFF.